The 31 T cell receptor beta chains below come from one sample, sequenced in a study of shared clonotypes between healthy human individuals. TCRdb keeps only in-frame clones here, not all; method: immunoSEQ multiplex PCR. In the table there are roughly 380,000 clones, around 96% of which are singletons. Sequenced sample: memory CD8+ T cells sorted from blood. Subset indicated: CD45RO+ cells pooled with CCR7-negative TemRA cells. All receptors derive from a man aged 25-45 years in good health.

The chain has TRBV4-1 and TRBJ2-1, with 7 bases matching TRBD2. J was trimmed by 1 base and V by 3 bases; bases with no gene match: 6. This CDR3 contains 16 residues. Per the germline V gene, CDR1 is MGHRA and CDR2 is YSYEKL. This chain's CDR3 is CASSHLTSVSYNEQFF. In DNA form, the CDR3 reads TGCGCCAGCAGCCACCTAACTAGCGTATCCTACAATGAGCAGTTCTTC.

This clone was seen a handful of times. Written as DNA, the CDR3 is TGTGCCACTTCTCAGGCCGAAACCACTGAAGCTTTCTTT. It specifies CATSQAETTEAFF. The rearrangement links TRBV19 to TRBJ1-1, with D hard to call. The CDR3 is made up of 13 amino acids. Trimming removed 10 bases at V and 4 bases at J, with 16 bases between. The germline CDR1 and CDR2 sequences are LNHDA and SQIVND (reference sequence).

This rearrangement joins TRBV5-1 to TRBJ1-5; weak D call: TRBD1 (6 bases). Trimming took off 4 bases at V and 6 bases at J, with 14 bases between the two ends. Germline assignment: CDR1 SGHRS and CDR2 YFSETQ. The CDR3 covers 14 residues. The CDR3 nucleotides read TGCGCCAGCAGCCCCGGGGGACAATTTCAGCCCCAGCATTTT. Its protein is CASSPGGQFQPQHF.

CDR3 nucleotides: TGTGCCAGCATGCTGCGGGAGGGCCGTAGAGAGCAGTACTTC. Its translation: CASMLREGRREQYF. V gene TRBV6-5 combines with J gene TRBJ2-7; 9 bases align to TRBD2. This CDR3 is 14 amino acids long. V lost 7 bases, J lost 7 bases, and 11 bases stayed unmatched. In germline, CDR1 is MNHEY, CDR2 SVGAGI.

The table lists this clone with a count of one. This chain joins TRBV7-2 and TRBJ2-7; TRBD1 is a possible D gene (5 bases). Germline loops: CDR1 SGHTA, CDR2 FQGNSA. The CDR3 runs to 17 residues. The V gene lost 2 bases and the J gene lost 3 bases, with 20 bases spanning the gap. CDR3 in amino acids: CASSLSFYQGSSYEQYF. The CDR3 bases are TGTGCCAGCAGCTTATCTTTTTACCAGGGTTCTAGCTACGAGCAGTACTTC.

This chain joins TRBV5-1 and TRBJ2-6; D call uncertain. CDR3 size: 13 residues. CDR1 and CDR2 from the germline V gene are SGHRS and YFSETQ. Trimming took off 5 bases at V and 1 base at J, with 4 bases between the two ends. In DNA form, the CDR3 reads TGCGCCAGCAGGGAATCTGGGGCCAACGTCCTGACTTTC. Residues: CASRESGANVLTF.

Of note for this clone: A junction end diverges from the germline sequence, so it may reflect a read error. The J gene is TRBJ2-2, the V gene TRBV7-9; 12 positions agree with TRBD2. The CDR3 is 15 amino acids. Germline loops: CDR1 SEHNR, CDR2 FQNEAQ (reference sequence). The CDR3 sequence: CASSLAGGHTGELFF. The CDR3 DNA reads TGTGCCAGCAGCCTAGCGGGAGGGCACACCGGGGAGCTGTTTTTT.

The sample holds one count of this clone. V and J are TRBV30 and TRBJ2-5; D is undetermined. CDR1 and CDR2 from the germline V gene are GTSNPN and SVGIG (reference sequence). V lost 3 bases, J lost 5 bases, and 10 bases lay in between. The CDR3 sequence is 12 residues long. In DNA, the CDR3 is TGTGCCTGGAGGCAAGCGTGGGAGACCCAGTACTTC. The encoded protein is CAWRQAWETQYF.

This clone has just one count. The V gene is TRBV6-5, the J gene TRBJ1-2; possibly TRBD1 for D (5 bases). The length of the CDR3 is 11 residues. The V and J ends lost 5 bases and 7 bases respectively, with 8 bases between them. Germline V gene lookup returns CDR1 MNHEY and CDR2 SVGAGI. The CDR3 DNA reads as TGTGCCAGCAGTGGGGGTGGTGGCTACACCTTC. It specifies CASSGGGGYTF.

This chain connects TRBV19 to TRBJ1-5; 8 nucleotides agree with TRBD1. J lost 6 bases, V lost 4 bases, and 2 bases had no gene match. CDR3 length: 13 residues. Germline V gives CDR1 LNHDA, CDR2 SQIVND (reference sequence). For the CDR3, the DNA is TGTGCCAGTAGTACAGGGGGCGCTCAGCCCCAGCATTTT. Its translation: CASSTGGAQPQHF. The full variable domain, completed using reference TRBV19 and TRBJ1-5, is DGGITQSPKYLFRKEGQNVTLSCEQNLNHDAMYWYRQDPGQGLRLIYYSQIVNDFQKGDIAEGYSVSREKKESFPLTVTSAQKNPTAFYLCASSTGGAQPQHFGDGTRLSIL.

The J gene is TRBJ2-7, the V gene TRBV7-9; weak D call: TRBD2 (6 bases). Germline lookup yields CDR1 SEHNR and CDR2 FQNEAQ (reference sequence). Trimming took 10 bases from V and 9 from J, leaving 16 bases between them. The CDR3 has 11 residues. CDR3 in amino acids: CATGLLQGQYF. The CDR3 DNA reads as TGTGCCACGGGACTGCTACAAGGGCAGTACTTC.

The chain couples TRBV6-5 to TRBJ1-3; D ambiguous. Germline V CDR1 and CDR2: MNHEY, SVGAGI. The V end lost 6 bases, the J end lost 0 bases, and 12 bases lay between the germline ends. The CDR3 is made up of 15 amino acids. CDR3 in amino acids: CASSHRVHSGNTIYF. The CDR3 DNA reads TGTGCCAGCAGCCACCGGGTTCACTCTGGAAACACCATATATTTT.

The CDR3 spells CASSRGGTPDHQPQHF. CDR3 nucleotide sequence: TGTGCCAGCAGTCGAGGAGGAACTCCCGACCATCAGCCCCAGCATTTT. This chain uses TRBV28 with TRBJ1-5; D is unclear. The CDR3 extends over 16 amino acids. Germline V CDR1 and CDR2: MDHEN, SYDVKM. V was cut by 5 bases and J by 5 bases, with 19 bases left in between.

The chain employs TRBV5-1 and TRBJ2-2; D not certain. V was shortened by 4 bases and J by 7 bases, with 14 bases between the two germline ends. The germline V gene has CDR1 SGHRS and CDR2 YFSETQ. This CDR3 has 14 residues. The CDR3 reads CASSASSNGGELFF. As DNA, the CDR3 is TGCGCCAGCAGCGCAAGCAGTAACGGCGGGGAGCTGTTTTTT.

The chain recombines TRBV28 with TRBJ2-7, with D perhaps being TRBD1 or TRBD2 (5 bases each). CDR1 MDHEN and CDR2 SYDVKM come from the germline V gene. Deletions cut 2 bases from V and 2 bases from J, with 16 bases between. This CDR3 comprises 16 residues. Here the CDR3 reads CASSLRLRDGTYEQYF. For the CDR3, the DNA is TGTGCCAGCAGTTTAAGGCTCCGGGACGGAACCTACGAGCAGTACTTC. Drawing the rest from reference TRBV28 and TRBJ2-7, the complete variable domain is DVKVTQSSRYLVKRTGEKVFLECVQDMDHENMFWYRQDPGLGLRLIYFSYDVKMKEKGDIPEGYSVSREKKERFSLILESASTNQTSMYLCASSLRLRDGTYEQYFGPGTRLTVT.

CDR3 protein: CASLVDRERLETQYF. The CDR3 DNA reads TGTGCCAGCTTGGTGGACAGGGAGAGGCTGGAGACCCAGTACTTC. The chain carries TRBV2 and TRBJ2-5; TRBD1 matches 8 bases. V gave up 8 bases and J gave up 5 bases; unmatched junction bases: 13. The CDR3 runs to 15 residues. Per germline, CDR1 SNHLY and CDR2 FYNNEI.

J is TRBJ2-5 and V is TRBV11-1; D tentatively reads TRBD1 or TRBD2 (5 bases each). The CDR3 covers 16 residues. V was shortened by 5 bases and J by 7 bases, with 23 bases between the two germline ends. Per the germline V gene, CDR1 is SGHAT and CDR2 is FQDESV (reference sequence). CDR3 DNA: TGTGCCAGCAGCCCCAGCACAGGACTCCAAGAGAGGACCCAGTACTTC. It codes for CASSPSTGLQERTQYF.

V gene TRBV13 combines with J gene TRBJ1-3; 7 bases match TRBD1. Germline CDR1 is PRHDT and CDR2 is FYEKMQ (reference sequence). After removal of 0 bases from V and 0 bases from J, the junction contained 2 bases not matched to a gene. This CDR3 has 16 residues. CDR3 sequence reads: CASSLGDRYSGNTIYF. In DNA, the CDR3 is TGTGCCAGCAGCTTAGGGGACAGGTACTCTGGAAACACCATATATTTT.

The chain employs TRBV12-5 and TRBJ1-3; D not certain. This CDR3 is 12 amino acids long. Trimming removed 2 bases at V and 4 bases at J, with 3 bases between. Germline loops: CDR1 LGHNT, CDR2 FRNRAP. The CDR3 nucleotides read TGTGCTAGTGGTTTGTGGGGAAACACCATATATTTT. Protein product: CASGLWGNTIYF.

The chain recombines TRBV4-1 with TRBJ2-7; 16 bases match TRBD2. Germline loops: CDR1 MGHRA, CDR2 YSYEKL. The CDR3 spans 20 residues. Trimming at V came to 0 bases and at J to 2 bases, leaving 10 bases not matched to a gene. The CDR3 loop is CASSQERGTSGRARAYEQYF. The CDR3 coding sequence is TGCGCCAGCAGCCAAGAGAGGGGGACTAGCGGGAGGGCCAGGGCCTACGAGCAGTACTTC.

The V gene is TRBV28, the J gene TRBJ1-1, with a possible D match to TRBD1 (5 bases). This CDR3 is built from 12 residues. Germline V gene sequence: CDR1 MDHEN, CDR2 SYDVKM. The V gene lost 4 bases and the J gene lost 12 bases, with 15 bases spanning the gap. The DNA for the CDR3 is TGTGCCAGCAGTTGGGGGGAACACTTTTCTTTCTTT. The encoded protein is CASSWGEHFSFF.

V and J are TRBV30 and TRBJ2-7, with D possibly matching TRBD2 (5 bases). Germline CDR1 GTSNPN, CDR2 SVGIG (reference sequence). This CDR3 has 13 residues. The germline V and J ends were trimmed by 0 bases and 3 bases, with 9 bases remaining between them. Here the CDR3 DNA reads TGTGCCTGGAGTGTCGGACTGCACTACGAGCAGTACTTC. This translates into CAWSVGLHYEQYF.

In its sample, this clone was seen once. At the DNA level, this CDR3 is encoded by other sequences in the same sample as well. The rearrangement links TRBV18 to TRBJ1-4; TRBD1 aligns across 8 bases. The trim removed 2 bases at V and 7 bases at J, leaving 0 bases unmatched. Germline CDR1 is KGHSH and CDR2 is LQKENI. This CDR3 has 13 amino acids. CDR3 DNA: TGTGCCAGCTCACCAGGACAGGGTGAAAAACTGTTTTTT. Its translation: CASSPGQGEKLFF.

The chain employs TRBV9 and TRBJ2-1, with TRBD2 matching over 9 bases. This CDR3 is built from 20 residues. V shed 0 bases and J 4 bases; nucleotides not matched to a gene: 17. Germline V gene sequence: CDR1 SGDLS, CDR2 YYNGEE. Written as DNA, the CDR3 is TGTGCCAGCAGCGTAGGTTCTAGCGGGGCCTTCCCATCCCTTTACAATGAGCAGTTCTTC. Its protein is CASSVGSSGAFPSLYNEQFF.

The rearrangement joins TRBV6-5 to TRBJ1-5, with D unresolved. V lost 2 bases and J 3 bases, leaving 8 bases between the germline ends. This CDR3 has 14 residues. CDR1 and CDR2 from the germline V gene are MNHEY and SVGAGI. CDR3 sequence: CASSYDGVNQPQHF. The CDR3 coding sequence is TGTGCCAGCAGTTACGACGGGGTCAATCAGCCCCAGCATTTT.

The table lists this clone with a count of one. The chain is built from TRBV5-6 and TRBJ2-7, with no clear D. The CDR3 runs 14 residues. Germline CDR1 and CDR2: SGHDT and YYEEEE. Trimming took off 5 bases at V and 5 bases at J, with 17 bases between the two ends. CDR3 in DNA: TGTGCCAGCAGACCCGGATCCGGGCTAAACGAGCAGTACTTC. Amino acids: CASRPGSGLNEQYF. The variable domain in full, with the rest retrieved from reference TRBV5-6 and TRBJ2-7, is DAGVTQSPTHLIKTRGQQVTLRCSPKSGHDTVSWYQQALGQGPQFIFQYYEEEERQRGNFPDRFSGHQFPNYSSELNVNALLLGDSALYLCASRPGSGLNEQYFGPGTRLTVT.

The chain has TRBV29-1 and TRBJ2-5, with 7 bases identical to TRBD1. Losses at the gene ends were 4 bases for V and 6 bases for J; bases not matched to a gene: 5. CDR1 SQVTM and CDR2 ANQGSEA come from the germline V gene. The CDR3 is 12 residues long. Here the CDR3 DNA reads TGCAGCGTTGCTGAGGGGGCTCAGACCCAGTACTTC. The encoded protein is CSVAEGAQTQYF. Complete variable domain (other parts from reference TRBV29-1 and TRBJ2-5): SAVISQKPSRDICQRGTSLTIQCQVDSQVTMMFWYRQQPGQSLTLIATANQGSEATYESGFVIDKFPISRPNLTFSTLTVSNMSPEDSSIYLCSVAEGAQTQYFGPGTRLLVL.

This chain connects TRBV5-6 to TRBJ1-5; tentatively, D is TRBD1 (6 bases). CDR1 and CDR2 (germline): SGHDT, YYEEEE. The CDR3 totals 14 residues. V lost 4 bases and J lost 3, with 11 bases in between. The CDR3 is CASSRGWDNQPQHF. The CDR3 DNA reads TGTGCCAGCAGCAGGGGGTGGGACAATCAGCCCCAGCATTTT.

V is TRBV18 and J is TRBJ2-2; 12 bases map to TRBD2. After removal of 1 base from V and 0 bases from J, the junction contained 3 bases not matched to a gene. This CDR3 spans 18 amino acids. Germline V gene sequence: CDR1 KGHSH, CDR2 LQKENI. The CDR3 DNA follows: TGTGCCAGCTCACCACTGGGACTAGCGGGCGCGAACACCGGGGAGCTGTTTTTT. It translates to CASSPLGLAGANTGELFF. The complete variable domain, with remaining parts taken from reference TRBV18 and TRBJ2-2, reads NAGVMQNPRHLVRRRGQEARLRCSPMKGHSHVYWYRQLPEEGLKFMVYLQKENIIDESGMPKERFSAEFPKEGPSILRIQQVVRGDSAAYFCASSPLGLAGANTGELFFGEGSRLTVL.

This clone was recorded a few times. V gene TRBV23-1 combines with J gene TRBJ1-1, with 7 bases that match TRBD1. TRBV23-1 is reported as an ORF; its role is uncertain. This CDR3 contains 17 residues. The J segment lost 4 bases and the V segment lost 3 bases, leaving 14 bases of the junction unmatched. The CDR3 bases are TGCGCCAGCAGTCATGTGCCGACAGGGAAATGCTTCACTGAAGCTTTCTTT. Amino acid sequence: CASSHVPTGKCFTEAFF.

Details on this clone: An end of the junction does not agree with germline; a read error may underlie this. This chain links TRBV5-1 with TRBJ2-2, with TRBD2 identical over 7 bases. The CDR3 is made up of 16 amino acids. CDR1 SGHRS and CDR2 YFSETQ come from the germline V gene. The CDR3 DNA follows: TGCGCCAGCAGCCTGCCGGGAGGACGCGAACACCGGGGAGCTGTTTTT. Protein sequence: CASSLPGGREHRGAVF. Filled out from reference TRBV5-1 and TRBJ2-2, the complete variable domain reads KAGVTQTPRYLIKTRGQQVTLSCSPISGHRSVSWYQQTPGQGLQFLFEYFSETQRNKGNFPGRFSGRQFSNSRSEMNVSTLELGDSALYLCASSLPGGREHRGAVFGEGSRLTVL.